The 5 T cell receptor beta chains below were found in one sample sequenced in a study of shared clonotypes between healthy human individuals. Profiling relied on immunoSEQ multiplex PCR, and the TCRdb table lists in-frame clones only, not all of them. The sample includes around 2,100,000 clones, about 95% of them seen just once. Terminally differentiated effector memory CD45RA+ cells were left out of the naive CD8 fraction, which was CD45RO-negative and positively selected for CCR7. Sequenced material: naive CD8+ T cells sorted from blood. These receptors were obtained from a man between 18 and 35 years old in good health.

This chain joins TRBV5-4 and TRBJ2-7; TRBD1 matches at 7 bases. After removal of 2 bases from V and 5 bases from J, the junction contained 7 bases not matched to a gene. Germline V CDR1 and CDR2: SGHNT, YYREEE (reference sequence). This CDR3 is 14 amino acids long. CDR3 region: CASSLRGLQNEQYF. The CDR3 region has the DNA TGTGCCAGCAGCTTAAGGGGGCTTCAGAACGAGCAGTACTTC.

The J gene is TRBJ2-5, the V gene TRBV7-9, with a weak D call TRBD1 (6 bases). Germline V CDR1 and CDR2: SEHNR, FQNEAQ (reference sequence). The V gene lost 6 bases and the J gene lost 1 base, with 12 bases spanning the gap. The CDR3 covers 14 residues. The CDR3 loop reads CASSNRVPQETQYF. CDR3 coding DNA: TGTGCCAGCAGTAACAGGGTTCCCCAAGAGACCCAGTACTTC.

This rearrangement joins TRBV28 to TRBJ2-3; D is uncertain. Per germline, CDR1 MDHEN and CDR2 SYDVKM. V was pared by 6 bases and J by 4 bases, with 17 bases between. The length of the CDR3 is 15 residues. The CDR3 nucleotides read TGTGCCAGCAGCCCTGATGGTGAAAGGGCAGATACGCAGTATTTT. Translation gives CASSPDGERADTQYF.

This chain links TRBV18 with TRBJ2-5, with 8 bases that match TRBD1. Germline V gene sequence: CDR1 KGHSH, CDR2 LQKENI. Trimming removed 3 bases from V and 5 bases from J; junction bases left unmatched: 8. The CDR3 is 15 residues long. CDR3 region: CASSPPRQGLETQYF. In DNA form, the CDR3 reads TGTGCCAGCTCACCTCCTAGACAGGGGCTGGAGACCCAGTACTTC.

V and J are TRBV9 and TRBJ1-1, with D possibly matching TRBD1 (5 bases). Trimming stripped 1 base from V and 7 bases from J, with 14 bases between. The CDR3 is made up of 14 amino acids. Germline V gives CDR1 SGDLS, CDR2 YYNGEE. The CDR3 sequence: CASSVLQGGGEAFF. The CDR3 bases are TGTGCCAGCAGCGTACTCCAGGGAGGAGGTGAAGCTTTCTTT.